This T cell receptor (beta chain) originates from a study of T cell repertoires in aging, cancer and after chemotherapy. Study outcomes and limitations: Rebound thymic output was suggested by rising median generation probability during chemotherapy in each cancer cohort. Compared with age-matched healthy donors, untreated hematological or solid cancer patients showed higher blood TCR clonality.

Rearranged V-D-J TRB sequences were amplified with a mixed TRB-A/B primer pool. TCRdb reprocessed the multiplex PCR reads with MiXCR, giving one entry per CDR3 protein. The sample shows thousands of distinct CDR3 sequences, less than 25% of them seen only once. A remark on this clonotype: Its target is unknown. With a much larger clone just one base away, this may be a read error.

TCR beta rearrangements were amplified from peripheral blood genomic DNA. This receptor was obtained from a human donor in good health. Sample: blood.

Written as DNA, the CDR3 is TGTGCCAGCAGCTTAAATCTAGCGTTTAGCACAGATACGCAGTATTTT. Protein: CASSLNLAFSTDTQYF. This chain links TRBV7-2 with TRBJ2-3, with D possibly TRBD2 on 6 matching bases. The CDR3 totals 16 residues. Germline CDR1 and CDR2: SGHTA and FQGNSA. Trimming stripped 2 bases from V and 0 bases from J, with 12 bases between.